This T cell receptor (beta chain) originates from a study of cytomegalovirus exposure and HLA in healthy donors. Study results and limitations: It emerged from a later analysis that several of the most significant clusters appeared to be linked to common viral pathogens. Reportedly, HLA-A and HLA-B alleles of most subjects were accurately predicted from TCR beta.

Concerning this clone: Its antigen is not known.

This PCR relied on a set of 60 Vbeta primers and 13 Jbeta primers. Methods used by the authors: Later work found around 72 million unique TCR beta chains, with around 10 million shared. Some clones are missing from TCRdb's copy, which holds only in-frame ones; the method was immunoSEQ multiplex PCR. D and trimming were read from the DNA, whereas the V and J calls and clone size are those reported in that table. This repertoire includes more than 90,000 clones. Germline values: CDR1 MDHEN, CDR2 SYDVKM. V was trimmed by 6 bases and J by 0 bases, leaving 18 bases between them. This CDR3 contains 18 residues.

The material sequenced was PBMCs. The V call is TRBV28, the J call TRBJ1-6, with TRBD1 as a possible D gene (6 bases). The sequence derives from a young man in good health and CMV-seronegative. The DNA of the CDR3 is TGTGCCAGCAGCTCTCCGGGCTCCAGGGGCTCCTATAATTCACCCCTCCACTTT. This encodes CASSSPGSRGSYNSPLHF.